This T cell receptor (beta chain) was retrieved from a study of T-cell memory formation after mild COVID-19. Across the whole study: TCR clusters were mostly confined to one donor each. General study findings and limits: From day 15 to 85, contracting clones were balanced between CD4 and CD8, whereas later expanders leaned toward CD4+.

From 5'RACE with constant-segment primers came TCR alpha and TCR beta cDNA libraries that carried sample barcodes and UMIs. Using its own MiXCR run on the 5' RACE reads, TCRdb lists one record per CDR3 protein. The repertoire consists of roughly 310,000 distinct CDR3 sequences, with 15% to 20% occurring once and the leading ten covering 20% to 25%. In germline, CDR1 is MNHNS, CDR2 SASEGT. The germline V and J ends were trimmed by 6 bases and 3 bases, with 12 bases remaining between them. The length of the CDR3 is 14 residues. As to this clonotype: Its specificity is not known.

The sequence derives from a man between 18 and 29 years old who had mild COVID-19 (a few samples of this study predate the infection). Cell type and time point are not known. Sequencing was performed on PBMCs or a T cell subset sorted from them (not recorded which). The rearrangement uses TRBV6-1 and TRBJ1-5; unclear D gene. The CDR3 DNA follows: TGTGCCAGCAGCGGGCTACAGACCAATCAGCCCCAGCATTTT. Protein: CASSGLQTNQPQHF.